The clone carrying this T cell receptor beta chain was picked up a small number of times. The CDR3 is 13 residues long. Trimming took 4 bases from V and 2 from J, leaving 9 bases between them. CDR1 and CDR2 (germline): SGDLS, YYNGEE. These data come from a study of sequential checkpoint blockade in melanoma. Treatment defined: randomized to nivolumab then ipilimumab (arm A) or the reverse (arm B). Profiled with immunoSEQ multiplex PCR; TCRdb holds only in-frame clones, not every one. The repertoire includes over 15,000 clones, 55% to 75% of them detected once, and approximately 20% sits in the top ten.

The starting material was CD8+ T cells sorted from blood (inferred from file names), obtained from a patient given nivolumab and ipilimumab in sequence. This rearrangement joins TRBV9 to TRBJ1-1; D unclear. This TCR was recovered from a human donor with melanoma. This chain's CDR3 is CASSLRENTEAFF. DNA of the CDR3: TGTGCCAGCAGCCTGAGGGAAAACACTGAAGCTTTCTTT.